The 14 T cell receptor beta chains listed next were all sequenced from one sample in a study of control samples from healthy donors and cancer patients. Assay used: immunoSEQ multiplex PCR; TCRdb lists only in-frame clones, some missing. In the table there are 150,000 to 200,000 clones, 85% to 90% of which are singletons. Sequencing input: blood. These receptors were collected from a man aged 18 to 30 in good health.

The chain combines TRBV9 with TRBJ1-1; 8 nucleotides line up with TRBD1. V gave up 3 bases and J gave up 3 bases; unmatched junction bases: 7. Germline V gene lookup returns CDR1 SGDLS and CDR2 YYNGEE. The CDR3 totals 15 residues. CDR3 protein: CASSAGEQGDTEAFF. CDR3 DNA: TGTGCCAGCAGCGCCGGTGAACAGGGGGACACTGAAGCTTTCTTT.

This chain connects TRBV7-9 to TRBJ2-1, with no clear D. Germline V CDR1 and CDR2: SEHNR, FQNEAQ (reference sequence). V dropped 0 bases and J dropped 7 bases, with 10 bases sitting between them. The CDR3 spans 14 residues. CDR3 sequence: CASSLARKGNEQFF. In DNA form, the CDR3 reads TGTGCCAGCAGCTTAGCGCGTAAAGGAAATGAGCAGTTCTTC.

This chain uses TRBV24-1 with TRBJ2-1; 16 bases line up with TRBD2. The ends lost 3 bases at V and 4 bases at J; junction bases unmatched: 8. Germline loops: CDR1 KGHDR, CDR2 SFDVKD. This CDR3 is 19 amino acids long. CDR3 nucleotides: TGTGCCACCAGTGATCCGGGGACTAGCGGGGGGGCCAGTTACAATGAGCAGTTCTTC. This translates into CATSDPGTSGGASYNEQFF.

The gene calls are TRBV30 and TRBJ1-6; D gene uncertain. The CDR3 covers 15 residues. Trimming took off 4 bases at V and 10 bases at J, with 20 bases between the two ends. Germline V gene sequence: CDR1 GTSNPN, CDR2 SVGIG (reference sequence). The CDR3 DNA reads TGTGCCTGGACCCCCGGGCCCTTAACCGGGTCACCCCTCCACTTT. Translated, it gives CAWTPGPLTGSPLHF. Filled out from reference TRBV30 and TRBJ1-6, the complete variable domain reads SQTIHQWPATLVQPVGSPLSLECTVEGTSNPNLYWYRQAAGRGLQLLFYSVGIGQISSEVPQNLSASRPQDRQFILSSKKLLLSDSGFYLCAWTPGPLTGSPLHFGNGTRLTVT.

Note on this clone: The same CDR3 can be traced to other DNA sequences in this sample. The J gene is TRBJ2-5, the V gene TRBV18; D is undetermined. The CDR3 loop spans 15 amino acids. V was clipped by 2 bases and J by 2 bases, with 12 bases between them. From germline, CDR1 is KGHSH and CDR2 LQKENI. For the CDR3, the DNA is TGTGCCAGCTCACCAAGGACCGCCGTGCAAGAGACCCAGTACTTC. This codes for CASSPRTAVQETQYF.

This rearrangement joins TRBV7-2 to TRBJ2-5, with a possible D match to TRBD2 (5 bases). Germline assignment: CDR1 SGHTA and CDR2 FQGNSA. With 10 bases removed from V and 4 bases from J, the gap between germline ends came to 22 bases. This CDR3 spans 15 amino acids. CDR3 nucleotides: TGTGCCATACAGCCCCAGCGGAGCGTGGGAGAGACCCAGTACTTC. Protein sequence: CAIQPQRSVGETQYF.

The chain uses TRBV3-1 (or the pseudogene TRBV3-2) and TRBJ2-2; weak D call: TRBD1 (5 bases). Trimming removed 3 bases from V and 7 bases from J, with 15 bases in between. Germline CDR1 and CDR2: LGHDT and YNNKEL (reference sequence). The CDR3 runs to 15 residues. The CDR3 sequence: CASSHSPGQDGELFF. The CDR3 region has the DNA TGTGCCAGCAGCCATTCCCCAGGGCAAGACGGGGAGCTGTTTTTT.

J is TRBJ2-5 and V is TRBV9; TRBD1 matches at 7 bases. CDR3 length: 14 residues. The J segment lost 1 base and the V segment lost 4 bases, leaving 4 bases of the junction unmatched. Germline V gene lookup returns CDR1 SGDLS and CDR2 YYNGEE. The CDR3 DNA reads as TGTGCCAGCAGCCCCTGGACAGGCCAAGAGACCCAGTACTTC. As protein: CASSPWTGQETQYF.

The chain links TRBV6-5 to TRBJ1-4; D not certain. The CDR3 loop spans 14 amino acids. Per germline, CDR1 MNHEY and CDR2 SVGAGI. V was trimmed by 8 bases and J by 8 bases, leaving 18 bases between them. The CDR3 sequence is CASSTQVEGEKLFF. The CDR3 region has the DNA TGTGCCAGCTCCACGCAAGTGGAGGGCGAAAAACTGTTTTTT.

This rearrangement joins TRBV28 to TRBJ1-5; D remains unclear. Trimming left V 6 bases short and J 5 bases short, with 14 bases between. The CDR3 sequence is 14 residues long. The germline CDR1 and CDR2 sequences are MDHEN and SYDVKM. CDR3 loop: CASRTVFADQPQHF. The CDR3, as DNA: TGTGCCAGCAGAACGGTTTTTGCGGATCAGCCCCAGCATTTT.

V gene TRBV5-6 combines with J gene TRBJ1-5, with D tentatively TRBD1 (6 bases). Germline CDR1 is SGHDT and CDR2 is YYEEEE. V was clipped by 1 base and J by 0 bases, with 14 bases between them. The CDR3 totals 17 residues. The DNA for the CDR3 is TGTGCCAGCAGCTTGTGGGCAGGGGCTTATAGCAATCAGCCCCAGCATTTT. Its protein is CASSLWAGAYSNQPQHF. The whole variable domain, filled in from reference TRBV5-6 and TRBJ1-5, reads DAGVTQSPTHLIKTRGQQVTLRCSPKSGHDTVSWYQQALGQGPQFIFQYYEEEERQRGNFPDRFSGHQFPNYSSELNVNALLLGDSALYLCASSLWAGAYSNQPQHFGDGTRLSIL.

The V and J genes are TRBV9 and TRBJ1-6, with D hard to call. V was clipped by 0 bases and J by 8 bases, with 15 bases between them. The CDR3 has 16 amino acids. Per the germline V gene, CDR1 is SGDLS and CDR2 is YYNGEE. The CDR3 region has the DNA TGTGCCAGCAGCGTAGGGGAACAGAGTTACGATTCACCCCTCCACTTT. Protein sequence: CASSVGEQSYDSPLHF.

This chain joins TRBV6-2 or TRBV6-3 and TRBJ2-7; 11 bases fit TRBD2. Germline V gives CDR1 MNHEY, CDR2 SVGEGT. The CDR3 contains 14 residues. V gave up 2 bases and J gave up 3 bases; unmatched junction bases: 0. This chain's CDR3 is CASSYLAGGYEQYF. CDR3 DNA: TGTGCCAGCAGTTACCTAGCGGGGGGCTACGAGCAGTACTTC.

This chain joins TRBV28 and TRBJ1-2; no reliable D call. CDR3 length: 12 residues. Germline values: CDR1 MDHEN, CDR2 SYDVKM. Trimming took 1 base from V and 7 from J, leaving 7 bases between them. The CDR3 DNA is TGTGCCAGCAGTTTATCTGGAGCTGGCTACACCTTC. Encoded protein: CASSLSGAGYTF.